This T cell receptor (beta chain) was documented in a study of blood T cells in healthy people across ages. PCR was performed a second time for roughly 7 to 12 cycles using a sample-barcoded 5' primer and a J-beta primer mix. MiXCR was run by TCRdb on the 5' RACE reads, yielding one entry per CDR3 protein. The table lists around 1,600,000 distinct CDR3 sequences, about 42% of them singletons, with about 3.8% in the top ten. Germline assignment: CDR1 LGHDT and CDR2 YNNKEL (reference sequence). The CDR3 runs to 16 residues. V shed 4 bases, J shed 4 bases, and the junction held 10 bases outside the gene matches.

The receptor's source is a woman aged 18-29 years in good health. The chain couples TRBV3-1 to TRBJ1-5; TRBD1 aligns across 7 bases. Specimen: blood. CDR3 coding DNA: TGTGCCAGCAGCCCTAAGACAGGGAACTTAAATCAGCCCCAGCATTTT. This codes for CASSPKTGNLNQPQHF.